This T cell receptor beta chain stems from a study of T cell repertoires in cytomegalovirus infection. Across the whole study: Indications came from public TCR beta signatures; they pointed to CMV infection and to a matching HLA type.

Study results and caveats: Identification of carriers of CMV plus the relevant HLA was performed using cumulative public TCR beta family frequency.

TCRdb independently ran MiXCR on the reads; one entry per CDR3 protein. The sample includes 750,000 to 900,000 distinct CDR3 sequences, roughly 29% seen only once; the top ten take about an eighth. For this clonotype: Its matching antigen is unknown.

This CDR3 has 15 residues. V was trimmed by 2 bases and J by 0 bases, leaving 10 bases between them. Germline values: CDR1 MGHRA, CDR2 YSYEKL. The chain couples TRBV4-1 to TRBJ1-1, with D maybe TRBD1 (6 bases). This receptor was identified in a human donor in good health (CMV status not recorded). Some clones in this sample may be carry-over from other donors' samples. Sequences were derived from cultured CD8+ T cells from PBMCs, sampled from culture after CMV antigen stimulation. The CDR3 nucleotides are TGCGCCAGCAGCCAATTTAGGACAGTGAACACTGAAGCTTTCTTT. This translates into CASSQFRTVNTEAFF.